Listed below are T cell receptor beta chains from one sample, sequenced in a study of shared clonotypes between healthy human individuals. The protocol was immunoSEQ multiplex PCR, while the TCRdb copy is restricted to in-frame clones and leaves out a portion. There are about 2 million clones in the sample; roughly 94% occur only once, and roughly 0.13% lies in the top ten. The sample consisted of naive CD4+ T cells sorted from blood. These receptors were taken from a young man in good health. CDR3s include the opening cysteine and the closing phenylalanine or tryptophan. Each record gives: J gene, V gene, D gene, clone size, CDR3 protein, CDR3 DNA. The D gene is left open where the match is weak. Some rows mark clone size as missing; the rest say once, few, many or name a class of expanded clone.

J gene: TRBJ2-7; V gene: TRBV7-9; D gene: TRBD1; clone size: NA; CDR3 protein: CASSSGTASYEQYF; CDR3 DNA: TGTGCCAGCAGCTCCGGGACAGCCTCCTACGAGCAGTACTTC
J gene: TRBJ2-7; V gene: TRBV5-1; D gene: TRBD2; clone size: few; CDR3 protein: CASSVLGTSGRVRLEQYF; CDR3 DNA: TGCGCCAGCAGCGTTCTGGGGACTAGCGGGAGGGTAAGGCTCGAGCAGTACTTC
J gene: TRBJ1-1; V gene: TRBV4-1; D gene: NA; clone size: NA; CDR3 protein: CASSQGTFRGTEAFF; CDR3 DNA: TGCGCCAGCAGCCAAGGGACATTTCGTGGCACTGAAGCTTTCTTT
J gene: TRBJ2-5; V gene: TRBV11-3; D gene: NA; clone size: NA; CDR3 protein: CASSSGEGRETQYF; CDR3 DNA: TGTGCCAGCAGCTCAGGAGAGGGTAGGGAGACCCAGTACTTC
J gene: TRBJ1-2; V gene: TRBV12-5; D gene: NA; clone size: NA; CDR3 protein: CASGLYREGGYTF; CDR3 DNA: TGTGCTAGTGGTTTGTACAGGGAAGGGGGCTACACCTTC
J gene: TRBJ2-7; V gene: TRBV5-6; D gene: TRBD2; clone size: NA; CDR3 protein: CASSFVGGRPYEQYF; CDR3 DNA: TGTGCCAGCAGCTTTGTCGGCGGGAGACCTTACGAGCAGTACTTC
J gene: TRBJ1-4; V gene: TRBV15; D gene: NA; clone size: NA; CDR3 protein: CATSRDRRETEKLFF; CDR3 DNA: TGTGCCACCAGCAGAGATCGTAGGGAGACTGAAAAACTGTTTTTT
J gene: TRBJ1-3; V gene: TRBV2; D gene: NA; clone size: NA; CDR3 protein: CASSESFSGNTIYF; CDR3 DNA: TGTGCCAGCAGTGAGTCTTTCTCTGGAAACACCATATATTTT
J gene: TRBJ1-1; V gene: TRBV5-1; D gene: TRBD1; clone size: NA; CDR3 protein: CASSVRDRGTNTEAFF; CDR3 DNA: TGCGCCAGCAGCGTCCGGGACAGGGGCACCAACACTGAAGCTTTCTTT
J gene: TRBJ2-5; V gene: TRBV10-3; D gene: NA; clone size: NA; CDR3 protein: CAISEGGVKETQYF; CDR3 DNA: TGTGCCATCAGTGAAGGAGGGGTAAAAGAGACCCAGTACTTC
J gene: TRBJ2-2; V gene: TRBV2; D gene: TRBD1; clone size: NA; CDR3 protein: CASSQGALNTGELFF; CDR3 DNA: TGTGCCAGCAGTCAGGGGGCTCTCAACACCGGGGAGCTGTTTTTT
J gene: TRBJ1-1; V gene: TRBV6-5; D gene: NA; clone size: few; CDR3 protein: CATSRGETEAFF; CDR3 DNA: TGTGCCACCTCCAGGGGTGAGACTGAAGCTTTCTTT
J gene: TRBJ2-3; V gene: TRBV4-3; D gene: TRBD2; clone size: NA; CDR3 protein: CASSQEASGSTDTQYF; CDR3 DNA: TGCGCCAGCAGCCAAGAAGCTAGCGGTAGCACAGATACGCAGTATTTT
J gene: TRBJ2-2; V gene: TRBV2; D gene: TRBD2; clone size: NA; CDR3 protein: CASTRGVLGELFF; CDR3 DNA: TGTGCCAGTACGCGGGGGGTATTAGGGGAGCTGTTTTTT
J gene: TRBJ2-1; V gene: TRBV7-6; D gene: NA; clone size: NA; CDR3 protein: CASSLGAGRGYEQFF; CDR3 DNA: TGTGCCAGCAGCTTAGGGGCTGGCAGGGGTTATGAGCAGTTCTTC
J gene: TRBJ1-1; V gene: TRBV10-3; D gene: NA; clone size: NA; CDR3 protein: CAIGGGDTEAFF; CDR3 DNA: TGTGCCATCGGAGGAGGGGACACTGAAGCTTTCTTT
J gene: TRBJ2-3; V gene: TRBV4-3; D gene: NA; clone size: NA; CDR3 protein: CASSQDLRSTDTQYF; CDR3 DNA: TGCGCCAGCAGCCAAGATTTGCGGTCCACAGATACGCAGTATTTT
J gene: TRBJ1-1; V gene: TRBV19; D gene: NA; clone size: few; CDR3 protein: CASSIFRDTEAFF; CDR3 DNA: TGTGCCAGTAGTATTTTTCGGGACACTGAAGCTTTCTTT
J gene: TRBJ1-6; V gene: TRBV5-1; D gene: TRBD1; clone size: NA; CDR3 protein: CASSFNRGNSPLHF; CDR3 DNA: TGCGCCAGCAGCTTTAACAGGGGCAACTCACCCCTCCACTTT
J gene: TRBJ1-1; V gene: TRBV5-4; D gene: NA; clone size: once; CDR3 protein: CASSFFMGDTEAFF; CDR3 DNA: TGTGCCAGCAGCTTTTTTATGGGGGACACTGAAGCTTTCTTT
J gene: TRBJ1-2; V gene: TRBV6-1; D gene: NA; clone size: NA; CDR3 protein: CASRLRGRDGYTF; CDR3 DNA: TGTGCCAGCAGGCTCAGGGGAAGAGATGGCTACACCTTC
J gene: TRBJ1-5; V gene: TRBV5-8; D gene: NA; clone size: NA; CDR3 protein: CASSEQVQPQHF; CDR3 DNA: TGTGCCAGCAGCGAACAGGTTCAGCCCCAGCATTTT
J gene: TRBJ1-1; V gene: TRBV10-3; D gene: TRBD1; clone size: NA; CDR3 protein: CAIRVTGEGTEAFF; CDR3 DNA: TGTGCCATCAGAGTGACAGGGGAGGGCACTGAAGCTTTCTTT
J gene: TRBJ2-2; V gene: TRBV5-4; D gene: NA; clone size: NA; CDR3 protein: CASSSIGDTGELFF; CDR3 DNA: TGTGCCAGCAGCTCGATTGGGGACACCGGGGAGCTGTTTTTT
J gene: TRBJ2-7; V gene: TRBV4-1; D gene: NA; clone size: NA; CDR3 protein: CASSQWAGTLYEQYF; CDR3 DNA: TGCGCCAGCAGCCAGTGGGCAGGTACCCTCTACGAGCAGTACTTC
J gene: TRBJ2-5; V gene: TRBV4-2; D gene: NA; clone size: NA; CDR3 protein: CASSQGLRETQYF; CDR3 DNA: TGTGCCAGCAGCCAAGGTCTTAGAGAGACCCAGTACTTC
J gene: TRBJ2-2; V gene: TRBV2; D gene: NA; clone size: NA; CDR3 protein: CASRGDMGTGELFF; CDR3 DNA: TGTGCCAGCAGGGGGGACATGGGGACCGGGGAGCTGTTTTTT
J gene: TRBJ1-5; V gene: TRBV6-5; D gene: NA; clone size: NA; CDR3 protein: CASSRKLGSQPQHF; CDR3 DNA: TGTGCCAGCAGTCGAAAATTAGGGAGTCAGCCCCAGCATTTT
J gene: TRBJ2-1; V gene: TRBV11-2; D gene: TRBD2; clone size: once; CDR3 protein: CASRTPGLARNEQFF; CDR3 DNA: TGTGCCAGCAGAACGCCGGGACTAGCGAGAAATGAGCAGTTCTTC
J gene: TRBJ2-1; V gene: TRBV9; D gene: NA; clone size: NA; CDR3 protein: CASSVSFTTLGEQFF; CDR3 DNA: TGTGCCAGCAGCGTTTCCTTCACTACTCTGGGTGAGCAGTTCTTC
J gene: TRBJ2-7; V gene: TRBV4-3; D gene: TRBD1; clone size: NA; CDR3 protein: CASSPRTGYEQYF; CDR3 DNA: TGCGCCAGCAGCCCCCGGACAGGTTACGAGCAGTACTTC
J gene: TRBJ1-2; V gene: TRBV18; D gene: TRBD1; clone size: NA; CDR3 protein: CASSPPIQGYYGYTF; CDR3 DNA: TGTGCCAGCTCACCACCGATACAGGGGTACTATGGCTACACCTTC
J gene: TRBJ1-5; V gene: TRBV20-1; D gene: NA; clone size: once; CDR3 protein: CSARDSNQHF; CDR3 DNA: TGCAGTGCTAGAGATAGTAACCAGCATTTT
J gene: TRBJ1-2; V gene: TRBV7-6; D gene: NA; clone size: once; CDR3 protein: CASAPSGWVHDGYTF; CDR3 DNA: TGTGCCAGCGCCCCATCTGGTTGGGTACACGATGGCTACACCTTC
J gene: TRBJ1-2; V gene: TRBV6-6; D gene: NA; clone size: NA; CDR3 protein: CASSSGSYGYTF; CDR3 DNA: TGTGCCAGCAGTTCGGGCTCGTATGGCTACACCTTC
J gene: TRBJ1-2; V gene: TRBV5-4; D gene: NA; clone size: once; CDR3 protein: CASSFDRNGAYGYTF; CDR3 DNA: TGTGCCAGCAGCTTCGACAGGAATGGAGCCTATGGCTACACCTTC
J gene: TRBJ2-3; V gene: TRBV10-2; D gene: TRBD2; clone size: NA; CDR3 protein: CASSEAGYTQYF; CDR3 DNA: TGCGCCAGCAGTGAAGCGGGATATACGCAGTATTTT
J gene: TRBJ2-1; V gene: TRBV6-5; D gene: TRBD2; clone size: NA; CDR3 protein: CASSYSSGVAYDEQFF; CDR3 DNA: TGTGCCAGCAGTTACAGCAGCGGGGTCGCGTACGATGAGCAGTTCTTC
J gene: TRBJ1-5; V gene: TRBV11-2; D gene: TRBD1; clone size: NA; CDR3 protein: CASGTGPPYSNQPQHF; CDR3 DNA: TGTGCCAGTGGGACAGGCCCCCCTTATAGCAATCAGCCCCAGCATTTT
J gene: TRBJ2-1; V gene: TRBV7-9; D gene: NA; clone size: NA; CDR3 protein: CASSPSAIYNEQFF; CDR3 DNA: TGTGCCAGCAGCCCTAGTGCAATTTACAATGAGCAGTTCTTC
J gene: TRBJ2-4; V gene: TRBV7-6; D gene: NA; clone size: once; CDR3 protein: CASSLLYGTKNIQYF; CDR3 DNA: TGTGCCAGCAGCTTGTTATATGGAACCAAAAACATTCAGTACTTC
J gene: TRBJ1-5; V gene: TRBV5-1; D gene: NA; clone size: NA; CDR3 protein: CASSLQGEGNQPQHF; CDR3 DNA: TGCGCCAGCAGTTTACAGGGTGAGGGCAATCAGCCCCAGCATTTT
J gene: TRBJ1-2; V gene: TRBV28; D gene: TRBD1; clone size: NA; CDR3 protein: CASSLSGTGDYGYTF; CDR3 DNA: TGTGCCAGCAGTTTATCGGGTACAGGGGACTATGGCTACACCTTC
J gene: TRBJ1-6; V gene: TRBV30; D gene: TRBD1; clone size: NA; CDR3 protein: CAWSLEQGVSFNSPLHF; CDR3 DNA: TGTGCCTGGAGTCTTGAACAGGGGGTTTCGTTTAATTCACCCCTCCACTTT
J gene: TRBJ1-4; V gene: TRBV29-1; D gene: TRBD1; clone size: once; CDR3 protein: CSAPTGNEKLFF; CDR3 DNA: TGCAGCGCACCGACAGGGAACGAAAAACTGTTTTTT
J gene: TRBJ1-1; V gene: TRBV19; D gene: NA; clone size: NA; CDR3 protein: CASLMGRGYTEAFF; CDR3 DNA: TGTGCCAGCCTAATGGGGCGCGGGTACACTGAAGCTTTCTTT
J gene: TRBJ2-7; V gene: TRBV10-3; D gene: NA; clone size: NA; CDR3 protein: CAISESQGPYEQYF; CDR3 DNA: TGTGCCATCAGTGAGTCACAGGGCCCCTACGAGCAGTACTTC
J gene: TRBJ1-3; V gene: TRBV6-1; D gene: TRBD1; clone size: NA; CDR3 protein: CAVDRGVTSGNTIYF; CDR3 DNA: TGTGCCGTAGACAGGGGGGTTACCTCTGGAAACACCATATATTTT
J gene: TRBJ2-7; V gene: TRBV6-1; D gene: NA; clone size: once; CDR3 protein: CASSGEDRSSYEQYF; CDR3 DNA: TGTGCCAGCAGTGGGGAGGACAGGAGCTCCTACGAGCAGTACTTC
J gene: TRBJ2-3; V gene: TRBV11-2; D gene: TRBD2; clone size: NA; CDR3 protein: CASSFLTSGDTQYF; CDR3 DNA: TGTGCCAGCAGCTTTCTCACTAGCGGAGATACGCAGTATTTT